A selection of T cell receptor beta chains follows, all from one sample in a study of response to subunit inactivated influenza vaccine. TCRdb itself ran the RT-PCR reads through MiXCR, one entry per CDR3 protein. The sample records about 520,000 distinct CDR3 sequences, 25% being singletons. Sequenced here: CD4+ T cells sorted from PBMCs, sampled 4 to 6 days after vaccination. These receptors originate from a man aged 50-59 years who received an inactivated influenza vaccine. Each CDR3 is given with its conserved first and last residue.

TRBV5-6,CASSGVGLHEQYF
TRBV3-1,CASSQVSDRIGGYEQYF
TRBV28,CASSFSRTVLGEQFF
TRBV14,CASSHQGGTGELFF
TRBV12-3/TRBV12-4,CASSLRWGANGYTF
TRBV12-3/TRBV12-4,CASSVNAPVVNF
TRBV4-2,CASSQDVYLETQYF
TRBV6-2/TRBV6-3,CASSYGGGRVRNEQYF
TRBV29-1,CSVGQGGYSGELFF
TRBV20-1,CSARAGTSYNEQFF
TRBV5-1,CASSFKGQNTGELFF
TRBV29-1,CSAKGASEQFF
TRBV9,CASSVGESSSYNEQFF
TRBV12-3/TRBV12-4,CASSNSGGAYNEQFF
TRBV6-2/TRBV6-3,CASTYSGANVLTF
TRBV14,CASRHAGTPTYEQYF
TRBV10-3,CAISESGGSNTEAFF
TRBV7-3,CAGSHTLAGGASEQFF
TRBV20-1,CSGQGDQETQYF
TRBV5-1,CASSIGQGSYF
TRBV3-1,CASSSTAGGSEKLFF
TRBV18,CASSPLRGAYYNEQFF
TRBV9,CASSVDGAGPYEQYF
TRBV6-2/TRBV6-3,CASRPPGDLLYGYTF
TRBV4-2,CASSQGPGLGYTEAFF
TRBV12-3/TRBV12-4,CASSFRLAGTNEQFF
TRBV12-3/TRBV12-4,CASRLSPFPTQYF
TRBV5-1,CASSQAPAGVFNEQFF
TRBV9,CASSVVGTVLSGANVLTF
TRBV5-1,CASSLVAGGAGANVLTF
TRBV10-3,CAISDSDTQYF
TRBV15,CATSRGLAGNTGELFF
TRBV5-1,CASSLAAGGPNEQFF
TRBV20-1,CSAKGLASTYERYF
TRBV3-1,CASSQGSQGILNIQYF
TRBV3-1,CASSQVLAGNTIYF
TRBV24-1,CATRDLRNEQFF
TRBV6-1,CASSPPQVNTGELFF